Below, one TCR beta chain is given with its context. Per germline, CDR1 MDHEN and CDR2 SYDVKM. The CDR3 is 14 amino acids. V lost 5 bases and J 8 bases, leaving 15 bases between the germline ends. This record belongs to a study of shared clonotypes between healthy human individuals. In the sorted-subset replicate PCRs, roughly 210 ng DNA, 25,000 to 35,000 T cell genomes, was used. The method was immunoSEQ multiplex PCR; TCRdb's version includes in-frame clones alone and lacks a portion of them. The sample carries over 400,000 clones, approximately 95% recorded once. All of the donors resided in Nashville, Tennessee, and each was a Caucasian adult. The CD4+ fraction was divided into a CD45RA+ naive subset and a CD45RA-negative memory subset.

The TCR originated in a young woman in good health. Sequencing input: naive CD4+ T cells sorted from blood. Subset defined: CD45RA+ positively selected. J is TRBJ1-4 and V is TRBV28; the D gene is possibly TRBD1 (5 bases). The CDR3 is CASSRPTGLEKLFF. CDR3 nucleotides: TGTGCCAGCAGTCGACCTACGGGACTAGAAAAACTGTTTTTT.